These T cell receptor beta chains were read from a single sample in a study of regulatory T cells in long-lasting Graves disease. TCRdb itself ran the multiplex PCR reads through MiXCR, one entry per CDR3 protein. The profile shows 410,000 or so distinct CDR3 sequences, approximately 15% of them singletons. This sample also appeared in a second study, on T cells in Graves' hyperthyroidism and ophthalmopathy.

The specimen was peripheral blood mononuclear cells (PBMCs), collected at new diagnosis, from a patient treated with antithyroid drugs. These receptors were obtained from a young woman with Graves disease. Each CDR3 is given with its conserved first and last residue. D genes are given only for firm matches.

j_call v_call d_call cdr3_aa
TRBJ2-1 TRBV19 NA CASSIMAQTPYNEQFF
TRBJ2-4 TRBV2 NA CASSGMEGTENIQYF
TRBJ2-1 TRBV9 TRBD2 CASSLAGGSIGVYNEQFF
TRBJ1-1 TRBV5-6 NA CASSSCHTEAFF
TRBJ1-1 TRBV29-1 NA CSASVTNTEAFF
TRBJ1-5 TRBV14 NA CASSQGGSFDQPQHF
TRBJ1-5 TRBV7-2 NA CASSSTGAWDSNQPQHF
TRBJ1-4 TRBV24-1 NA CATSDPNEKLFF
TRBJ1-5 TRBV4-1 NA CASSQERGTTNQPQHF
TRBJ2-1 TRBV20-1 TRBD2 CSRTSVYNEQFF
TRBJ2-1 TRBV3-1 TRBD2 CASSQGGGYSYNEQFF
TRBJ1-4 TRBV12-3/TRBV12-4 NA CASSLAPGAEEKLFF
TRBJ2-2 TRBV4-2 TRBD2 CASSLRLAGELFF
TRBJ1-2 TRBV7-9 NA CASSLAAVPGYTF
TRBJ2-3 TRBV5-1 NA CAGSLRADTQYF
TRBJ1-2 TRBV19 NA CASSDSTLTGYTF
TRBJ2-1 TRBV5-5 TRBD2 CASSREGSSYNEQFF
TRBJ1-1 TRBV11-2 NA CASSVSVANTEAFF
TRBJ2-1 TRBV5-1 NA CASSLDRLRGQRGNEQFF
TRBJ2-1 TRBV29-1 NA CSVDPDILSYNEQFF
TRBJ2-2 TRBV6-1 TRBD2 CAISPGSAGDTGELFF
TRBJ2-4 TRBV7-9 NA CVSSLEGEIAKNIQYF
TRBJ1-5 TRBV10-3 TRBD1 CAISEGQGANQPQHF
TRBJ1-2 TRBV4-2 NA CASSQDWGNGYTF